This record covers a single T cell receptor beta chain. The antigen is undetermined. This sample is drawn from a study of monozygotic twins with inflammatory bowel disease. Reprocessing the 5' RACE reads, TCRdb reports a single entry for every CDR3 protein and omits DNA. Its table records roughly 150,000 distinct CDR3 sequences. Study-level results: Relative clonotype sharing with others was diminished in IBD patients versus healthy twins, particularly with disease activity.

Looked up from germline, CDR1 is LGHNA and CDR2 is YSLEER. The CDR3 is 14 residues long. The material sequenced was blood. V and J are TRBV4-3 and TRBJ2-3. The source is a human donor with ulcerative colitis or Crohn's disease, or a healthy co-twin of an affected twin (not recorded which). The CDR3 loop reads CASSQDLKPDTQYF.